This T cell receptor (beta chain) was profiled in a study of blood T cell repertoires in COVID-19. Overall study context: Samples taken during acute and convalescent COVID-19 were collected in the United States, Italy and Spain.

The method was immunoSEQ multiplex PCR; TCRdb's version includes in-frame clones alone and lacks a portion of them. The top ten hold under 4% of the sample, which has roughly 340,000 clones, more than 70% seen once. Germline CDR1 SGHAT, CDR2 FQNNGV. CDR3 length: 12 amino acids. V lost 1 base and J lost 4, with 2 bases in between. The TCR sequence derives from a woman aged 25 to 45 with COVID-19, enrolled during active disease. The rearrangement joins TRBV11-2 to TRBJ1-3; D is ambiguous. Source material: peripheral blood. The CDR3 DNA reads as TGTGCCAGCAGCTTAGCAGGAAACACCATATATTTT. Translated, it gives CASSLAGNTIYF.